Shown below are 17 T cell receptor beta chains from a single sample sequenced in a study of CD4 and CD8 cells across lung adenocarcinoma regions. TCRdb recomputed calls from the PCR reads with MiXCR, one row per CDR3 protein. The sample includes about 20,000 distinct CDR3 sequences, about 54% of them seen just once. Sequenced material: CD8+ T cells from the center of a lung tumor. The receptors were sampled from a female donor with lung adenocarcinoma. The CD4 and CD8 labels of this study may be unreliable.

This clonotype showed up many times. The rearrangement links TRBV9 to TRBJ2-3; the match to TRBD2 covers 7 bases. The CDR3 is made up of 16 amino acids. V was pared by 0 bases and J by 3 bases, with 7 bases of the junction left unmatched. Germline V gives CDR1 SGDLS, CDR2 YYNGEE. The chain's CDR3 is CASSVGPSGLTDTQYF. The CDR3 region has the DNA TGTGCCAGCAGCGTAGGTCCTAGCGGTCTAACAGATACGCAGTATTTT.

This clonotype has a count of ten or more. The chain combines TRBV14 with TRBJ2-5; 10 nucleotides match TRBD1. The CDR3 spans 14 residues. From germline, CDR1 is SGHDN and CDR2 FVKESK. After removal of 5 bases from V and 5 bases from J, the junction contained 5 bases not matched to a gene. As DNA, the CDR3 is TGTGCCAGCAGCTTGGGGACAGGGGTGGAGACCCAGTACTTC. Protein sequence: CASSLGTGVETQYF.

As to this clonotype: Sequence at one end of the junction differs from germline and may be a read error. This chain uses TRBV10-3 with TRBJ2-3; the D gene is possibly TRBD1 (7 bases). The V gene's germline CDR1 is ENHRY and CDR2 SYGVKD. The CDR3 spans 15 residues. The CDR3 nucleotides read TGTGCCCGGGGCGGACAGGCGGGAAACACCGGTACGCTGTATTTT. Its translation is CARGGQAGNTGTLYF.

The rearrangement uses TRBV6-1 and TRBJ2-2, with a tentative D call TRBD2 (5 bases). The CDR3 is made up of 15 amino acids. Trimming stripped 6 bases from V and 4 bases from J, with 15 bases between. Per the germline V gene, CDR1 is MNHNS and CDR2 is SASEGT. The CDR3 here is CASRVTGEFTGELFF. For the CDR3, the DNA is TGTGCCAGCAGGGTCACCGGGGAATTCACCGGGGAGCTGTTTTTT.

The chain is built from TRBV27 and TRBJ2-1; TRBD2 agrees at 8 bases. This CDR3 is 16 amino acids long. Trimming at V came to 3 bases and at J to 9 bases, leaving 13 bases not matched to a gene. From germline, CDR1 is MNHEY and CDR2 SMNVEV (reference sequence). CDR3 sequence (DNA): TGTGCCAGCAGTTTTTCAGCGGGGGATAATCCGGGTGAGCAGTTCTTC. This translates into CASSFSAGDNPGEQFF.

Remarks on this clonotype: At one boundary the junction diverges from the germline segment, which might be a read error. The chain combines TRBV27 with TRBJ2-4; D unresolved. The CDR3 is 12 amino acids. Per the germline V gene, CDR1 is MNHEY and CDR2 is SMNVEV (reference sequence). CDR3 protein: CAGMRAKNIQYF. The CDR3, as DNA: TGTGCGGGCATGCGAGCCAAAAACATTCAGTATTTC.

By share, this clonotype ranks as medium-sized. The chain recombines TRBV4-1 with TRBJ1-1; D gene ambiguous. CDR3 length: 11 residues. Germline values: CDR1 MGHRA, CDR2 YSYEKL. Trimming took off 8 bases at V and 4 bases at J, with 8 bases between the two ends. This chain's CDR3 is CASGTGTEAFF. In DNA form, the CDR3 reads TGCGCCAGCGGCACGGGCACTGAAGCTTTCTTT.

For this clonotype: An end of the junction does not agree with germline; a read error may underlie this. The V and J genes are TRBV10-2 and TRBJ2-4; D possibly matches TRBD1 or TRBD2 (5 bases each). The germline CDR1 and CDR2 sequences are WSHSY and SAAADI. The CDR3 is 15 residues long. CDR3 region: CASSTTGRYPETQYF. The CDR3 DNA is TGCGCCAGCAGTACGACGGGACGGTACCCAGAGACGCAGTATTTC.

Many counts were recorded for this clonotype. The genes are TRBV6-4 and TRBJ2-1; tentative D call: TRBD1 (5 bases). TRBJ2-7 matches the DNA end more closely, so the J call is doubtful. This CDR3 spans 13 amino acids. Germline V gene lookup returns CDR1 MRHNA and CDR2 SNTAGT. The CDR3 loop reads CASRGLGSYEQYV. As DNA, the CDR3 is TGTGCCAGCAGGGGGCTAGGATCCTACGAGCAGTACGTC.

Concerning this clonotype itself: At one end the junction does not follow the germline gene, possibly because of a read error. The chain has TRBV10-3 and TRBJ2-3; D may be TRBD1 (5 bases). Germline V CDR1 and CDR2: ENHRY, SYGVKD. The CDR3 has 13 amino acids. Here the CDR3 reads CGVGRRVTDTQYF. The CDR3 coding sequence is TGTGGGGTGGGGCGCCGGGTAACAGATACGCAGTATTTC.

The chain couples TRBV24-1 to TRBJ2-2; D is uncertain. The V gene's germline CDR1 is KGHDR and CDR2 SFDVKD. V was cut by 2 bases and J by 5 bases, with 11 bases left in between. The CDR3 covers 15 residues. DNA for the CDR3: TGTGCCACCAGTGATTACCCGGTGGAAACCGGGGAGCTGTTTTTT. Amino acids: CATSDYPVETGELFF.

This clonotype counts as medium-sized. The chain carries TRBV6-5 and TRBJ2-5; D might be TRBD1 or TRBD2, each matching 6 bases. The CDR3 consists of 16 residues. Trimming removed 0 bases from V and 3 bases from J, with 14 bases in between. Germline lookup yields CDR1 MNHEY and CDR2 SVGAGI. The CDR3 is CASSYSVSGAKETQYF. The CDR3 region has the DNA TGTGCCAGCAGTTACTCAGTGTCGGGGGCGAAAGAGACCCAGTACTTC.

This clonotype showed up just a few times. This sequence joins TRBV6-4 and TRBJ2-3; the match to TRBD2 covers 9 bases. The CDR3 runs to 15 residues. The trim removed 0 bases at V and 6 bases at J, leaving 4 bases unmatched. The germline V gene has CDR1 MRHNA and CDR2 SNTAGT. The CDR3 sequence is CASSDSGGGGDTQYF. In DNA, the CDR3 is TGTGCCAGCAGTGACTCCGGCGGGGGGGGCGATACGCAGTATTTT.

The chain joins TRBV7-3 to TRBJ2-2; 9 bases match TRBD2. CDR3 size: 16 residues. Per germline, CDR1 SGHTA and CDR2 FQGTGA. The V and J ends lost 5 bases and 5 bases, in that order; junction bases with no gene match: 9. This CDR3 reads CASSNSGSRVTGELFF. CDR3 in DNA: TGTGCCAGCAGCAATAGCGGGAGTAGGGTTACCGGGGAGCTGTTTTTT.

Comments on this clonotype: A junction end diverges from the germline sequence, so it may reflect a read error. The chain links TRBV10-3 to TRBJ2-3; TRBD1 or TRBD2 may be the D gene (7 bases each). The CDR3 has 15 residues. Germline CDR1 reads ENHRY; CDR2 reads SYGVKD. CDR3 coding DNA: TGTGCCGTGGGTGAGGGGGCGGGAGAGGAAGATACCCAGTATTTT. This sequence encodes CAVGEGAGEEDTQYF.

In its sample, this clonotype ranks as medium-sized. The chain couples TRBV7-2 to TRBJ2-1, with D unclear. The CDR3 spans 13 residues. V gave up 5 bases and J gave up 5 bases, with 10 bases separating them. CDR1 SGHTA and CDR2 FQGNSA come from the germline V gene. As DNA, the CDR3 is TGTGCCAGCAGCCCGTACTTGAACAATGAGCAGTTCTTC. Translation gives CASSPYLNNEQFF.

V is TRBV7-6 and J is TRBJ2-3; TRBD2 matches 9 bases. Germline V gene lookup returns CDR1 SGHVS and CDR2 FNYEAQ. The CDR3 has 18 amino acids. Germline trimming cut 1 base from V and 4 bases from J; bases unmatched to any gene: 12. The CDR3 DNA is TGTGCCAGCAGCTTAGGCGGTTGGGGTAGCGGGAGTGCAGATACGCAGTATTTT. Its translation: CASSLGGWGSGSADTQYF.